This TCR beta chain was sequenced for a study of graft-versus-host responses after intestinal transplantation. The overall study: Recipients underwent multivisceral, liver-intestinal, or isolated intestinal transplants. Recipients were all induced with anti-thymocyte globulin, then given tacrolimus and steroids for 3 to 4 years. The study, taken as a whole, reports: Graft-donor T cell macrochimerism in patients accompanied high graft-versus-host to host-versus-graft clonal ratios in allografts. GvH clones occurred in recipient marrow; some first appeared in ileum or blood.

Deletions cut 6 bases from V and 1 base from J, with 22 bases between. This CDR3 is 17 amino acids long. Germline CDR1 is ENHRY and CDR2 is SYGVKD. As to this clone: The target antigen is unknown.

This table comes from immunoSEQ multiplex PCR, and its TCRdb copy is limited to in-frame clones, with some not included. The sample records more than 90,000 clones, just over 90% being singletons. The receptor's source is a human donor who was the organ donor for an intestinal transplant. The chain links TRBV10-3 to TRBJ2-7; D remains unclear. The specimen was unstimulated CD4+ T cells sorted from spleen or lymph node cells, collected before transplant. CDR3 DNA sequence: TGTGCCATCAGCCCCATGTTGTTTGCGAAAGAGTCCTACGAGCAGTACTTC. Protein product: CAISPMLFAKESYEQYF.